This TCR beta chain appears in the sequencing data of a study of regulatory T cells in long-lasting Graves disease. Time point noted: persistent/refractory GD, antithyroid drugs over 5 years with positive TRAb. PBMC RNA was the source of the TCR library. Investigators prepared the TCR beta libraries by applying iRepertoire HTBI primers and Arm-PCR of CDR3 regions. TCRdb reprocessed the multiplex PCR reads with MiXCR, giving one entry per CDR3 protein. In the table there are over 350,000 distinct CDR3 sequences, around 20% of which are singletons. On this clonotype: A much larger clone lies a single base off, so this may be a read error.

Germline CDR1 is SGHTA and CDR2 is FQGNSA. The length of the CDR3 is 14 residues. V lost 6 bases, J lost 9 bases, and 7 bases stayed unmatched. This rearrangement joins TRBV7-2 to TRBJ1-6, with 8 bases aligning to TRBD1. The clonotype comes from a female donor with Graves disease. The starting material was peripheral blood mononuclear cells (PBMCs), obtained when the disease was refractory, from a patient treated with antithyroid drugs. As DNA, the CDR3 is TGTGCCAGCAGAACGAGGACAGGGAGTTCACCCCTCCACTTT. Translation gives CASRTRTGSSPLHF.